This paragraph covers one TCR beta chain sequence. Its antigen remains unknown. This specimen belongs to a study of T-cell memory formation after mild COVID-19. Findings of the study overall: The appearance of some responding clones in pre-infection memory suggested that cross-reactive memory joined. Clones shrinking from day 15 to 85 showed even CD4/CD8 mixes; later expanders tilted CD4+. Contracting CD4+ clones lay largely in CM and EM, with CD8+ ones residing in EMRA.

TCRdb passed the 5' RACE reads through MiXCR, listing each CDR3 protein once. The table records more than 350,000 distinct CDR3 sequences, approximately 16% of them present only once. Looked up from germline, CDR1 is SQVTM and CDR2 is ANQGSEA. The V gene end was trimmed by 3 bases and the J gene end by 2 bases; junction bases not matched to a gene: 3. There are 14 residues in the CDR3. The receptor was derived from a man between 18 and 35 years old who had mild COVID-19 (a few samples of this study predate the infection). Cell type and time point are not known. Source material: PBMCs or a T cell subset sorted from them (not recorded which). The chain uses TRBV29-1 and TRBJ2-3; 9 nucleotides match TRBD1. In DNA form, the CDR3 reads TGCAGCGTTGAGGGACAGGGAGCCACAGATACGCAGTATTTT. Translation: CSVEGQGATDTQYF.